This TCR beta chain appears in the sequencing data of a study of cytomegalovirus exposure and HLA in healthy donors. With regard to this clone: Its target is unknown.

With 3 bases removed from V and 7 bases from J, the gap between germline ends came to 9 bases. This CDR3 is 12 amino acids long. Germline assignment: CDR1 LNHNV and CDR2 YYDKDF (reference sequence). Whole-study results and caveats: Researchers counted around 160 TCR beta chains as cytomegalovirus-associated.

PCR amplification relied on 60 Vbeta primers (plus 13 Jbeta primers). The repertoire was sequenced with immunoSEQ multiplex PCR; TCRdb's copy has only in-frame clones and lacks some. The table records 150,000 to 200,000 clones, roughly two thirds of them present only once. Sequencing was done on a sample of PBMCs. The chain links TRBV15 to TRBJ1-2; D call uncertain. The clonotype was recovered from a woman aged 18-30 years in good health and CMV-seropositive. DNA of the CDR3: TGTGCCACCAGCAGTGCCGGAGGTGGCTACACCTTC. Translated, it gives CATSSAGGGYTF. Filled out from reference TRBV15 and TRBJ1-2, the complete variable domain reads DAMVIQNPRYQVTQFGKPVTLSCSQTLNHNVMYWYQQKSSQAPKLLFHYYDKDFNNEADTPDNFQSRRPNTSFCFLDIRSPGLGDTAMYLCATSSAGGGYTFGSGTRLTVV.